The clone carrying this TCR beta chain was counted many times. Its antigen is as yet unknown. This CDR3 region has 15 residues. With 1 base removed from V and 2 bases from J, the gap between germline ends came to 12 bases. Per the germline V gene, CDR1 is SGHTA and CDR2 is FQGNSA. TCRdb re-called the 5' RACE reads with MiXCR, one entry per CDR3 protein. The data hold 690,000 or so distinct CDR3 sequences, with around 6% observed a single time. This specimen comes from a study of identical twins. Study conclusions and caveats: With beta out-of-frame sequences, excess sharing by twins was weaker.

This receptor was identified in a man in his late teens or twenties in good health. Sequenced sample: naive T cells sorted from blood. The chain links TRBV7-2 to TRBJ2-7; possible D gene TRBD2, 6 bases. The CDR3 loop is CASSLVAGGAYEQYF. CDR3 bases: TGTGCCAGCAGCTTAGTGGCAGGAGGGGCCTACGAGCAGTACTTC.